One sample yielded the 11 T cell receptor beta chains listed below, sequenced in a study of T cells in localized non-small cell lung cancer. Assay: immunoSEQ multiplex PCR; the TCRdb copy retains only in-frame clones and omits some. The sample lists about 2,500 clones, approximately 22% occurring once. Specimen: lung tumor tissue, collected before any cancer treatment. Receptor source: a male donor aged 60 or older with stage III squamous cell lung carcinoma.

This rearrangement joins TRBV6-8 to TRBJ1-5; 7 bases match TRBD1. The CDR3 contains 14 residues. The germline V gene encodes CDR1 MNHGY and CDR2 SAAAGT. The V gene end was trimmed by 8 bases and the J gene end by 4 bases; junction bases not matched to a gene: 8. The CDR3 here is CASARTGQNQPQHF. The CDR3 DNA reads as TGTGCCAGCGCTAGGACAGGACAGAATCAGCCCCAGCATTTT.

The chain recombines TRBV18 with TRBJ2-5; 7 nucleotides align to TRBD1. CDR1 KGHSH and CDR2 LQKENI come from the germline V gene. V was pared by 3 bases and J by 5 bases, with 12 bases of the junction left unmatched. The CDR3 spans 16 residues. Written as DNA, the CDR3 is TGTGCCAGCTCACCGAGGAGAGGGGGCAATGTGGAGACCCAGTACTTC. It yields the protein CASSPRRGGNVETQYF.

By proportion, this clone is medium-sized. V gene TRBV6-8 combines with J gene TRBJ2-5; no definite D call. Trimming removed 5 bases from V and 0 bases from J, with 10 bases in between. The CDR3 loop spans 14 amino acids. In germline, CDR1 is MNHGY, CDR2 SAAAGT. The CDR3 nucleotides read TGTGCCAGCAGTGGGATAAGGCACCAAGAGACCCAGTACTTC. Amino acid sequence: CASSGIRHQETQYF.

The genes are TRBV19 and TRBJ1-1; 7 bases agree with TRBD1. V gave up 8 bases and J gave up 4 bases; unmatched junction bases: 13. This CDR3 is 15 amino acids long. Germline V lookup: CDR1 LNHDA, CDR2 SQIVND (reference sequence). The CDR3 sequence is CASAWDRSNSTEAFF. CDR3 coding DNA: TGTGCCAGTGCCTGGGACAGAAGTAATTCCACTGAAGCTTTCTTT.

The chain uses TRBV18 and TRBJ1-5; 9 bases map to TRBD1. The CDR3 loop spans 13 amino acids. Trimming took 4 bases from V and 5 from J; bases not matched to a gene: 0. CDR1 is KGHSH and CDR2 is LQKENI in the germline V gene. The CDR3 reads CASSRQGDQPQHF. In nucleotides, the CDR3 is TGTGCCAGCTCACGACAGGGGGATCAGCCCCAGCATTTT.

This sequence joins TRBV30 and TRBJ2-1, with 11 bases identical to TRBD2. Germline V lookup: CDR1 GTSNPN, CDR2 SVGIG (reference sequence). The length of the CDR3 is 17 residues. The V and J ends lost 2 bases and 5 bases, in that order; junction bases with no gene match: 11. The CDR3 bases are TGTGCCTGGAGTCGCCACCTAGCGGGGGGCCTTCACAATGAGCAGTTCTTC. Translating it yields CAWSRHLAGGLHNEQFF.

This clone showed up just a few times. This sequence joins TRBV6-8 and TRBJ2-7; 8 nucleotides line up with TRBD2. V gave up 6 bases and J gave up 1 base; unmatched junction bases: 11. The CDR3 runs to 16 residues. The germline V gene encodes CDR1 MNHGY and CDR2 SAAAGT. Here the CDR3 reads CASSPAGARGSYEQYF. CDR3 sequence (DNA): TGTGCCAGCAGCCCAGCGGGGGCCCGTGGGTCCTACGAGCAGTACTTC.

This chain joins TRBV29-1 and TRBJ1-2, with D hard to call. The CDR3 is 14 residues long. Trimming removed 4 bases from V and 0 bases from J, with 12 bases in between. The germline CDR1 and CDR2 sequences are SQVTM and ANQGSEA. The CDR3 reads CSVATEKTNYGYTF. Here the CDR3 DNA reads TGCAGCGTTGCAACAGAGAAGACTAACTATGGCTACACCTTC. The full variable domain, its missing parts supplied by reference TRBV29-1 and TRBJ1-2, is SAVISQKPSRDICQRGTSLTIQCQVDSQVTMMFWYRQQPGQSLTLIATANQGSEATYESGFVIDKFPISRPNLTFSTLTVSNMSPEDSSIYLCSVATEKTNYGYTFGSGTRLTVV.

The chain employs TRBV19 and TRBJ1-1; 9 bases line up with TRBD1. J gave up 5 bases and V 4 bases, and 5 bases lay outside the gene matches. There are 14 residues in the CDR3. Per germline, CDR1 LNHDA and CDR2 SQIVND (reference sequence). CDR3 DNA sequence: TGTGCCAGTAGTAAGGACAGGGGAAGGACTGAAGCTTTCTTT. Its translation: CASSKDRGRTEAFF.

The chain employs TRBV10-2 and TRBJ1-4, with no clear D. Trimming took off 9 bases at V and 4 bases at J, with 9 bases between the two ends. This CDR3 spans 12 amino acids. The germline V gene encodes CDR1 WSHSY and CDR2 SAAADI. CDR3 protein: CASGVVNEKLFF. The CDR3 DNA reads as TGCGCCAGTGGGGTGGTTAATGAAAAACTGTTTTTT.

V gene TRBV6-8 combines with J gene TRBJ2-5, with unresolved D. Looked up from germline, CDR1 is MNHGY and CDR2 is SAAAGT. CDR3 length equals 12 residues. Trimming removed 5 bases at V and 7 bases at J, with 11 bases between. This CDR3 is CASSPRGWTQYF. Written as DNA, the CDR3 is TGTGCCAGCAGTCCCCGCGGATGGACCCAGTACTTC.